These 5 T cell receptor beta chains were all obtained from the same sample, sequenced in a study of response to subunit inactivated influenza vaccine listed by TCRdb under 2018. The library came from RT-PCR. The sequencer was an Illumina HiSeq 2500. TCRdb reran the public reads through fastp at Q25 and MiXCR, keeping productive beta chains. CDR3 protein duplicates are merged, each entry listing the most common genes and DNA. This sample lists hundreds of thousands of distinct CDR3 sequences; around a sixth were detected once. Under 13% of the sample is held by the ten biggest clonotypes. Sequencing was performed on PBMCs from blood, taken around 5 days after vaccination. These receptors all stem from a man aged 50-60 years who received an inactivated influenza vaccine. Donor details come from another sample of the same person, matched by shared clones.

The rearrangement joins TRBV6-5 to TRBJ2-1; D is perhaps TRBD2 (6 bases). This CDR3 spans 14 amino acids. CDR1 and CDR2 from the germline V gene are MNHEY and SVGAGI. The V end lost 2 bases, the J end lost 10 bases, and 15 bases lay between the germline ends. The CDR3 nucleotides are TGTGCCAGCAGTTACACCCCCCGGGCGGGGGAGCAGTTCTTC. As protein: CASSYTPRAGEQFF.

This clonotype occurred a few times. This rearrangement joins TRBV5-1 to TRBJ2-1, with D tentatively TRBD1 (5 bases). Germline values: CDR1 SGHRS, CDR2 YFSETQ. The ends were cut back, 0 bases at V and 12 bases at J, with 10 bases in the middle. The CDR3 is 12 amino acids. The CDR3 DNA follows: TGCGCCAGCAGCTTGGAACCAGGGCCGCAGTTCTTC. Its translation: CASSLEPGPQFF.

DNA for the CDR3: TGCGCCAGCGTGGGCAGCAACTACGAGCAGTACTTC. Its protein is CASVGSNYEQYF. The chain joins TRBV5-1 to TRBJ2-7; D is unclear. Germline CDR1 SGHRS, CDR2 YFSETQ. Between the trimmed V and J ends, which lost 7 bases and 3 bases, there was a span of 11 bases. This CDR3 spans 12 amino acids.

This CDR3 is CASSLTMGHTEAFF. The CDR3 DNA reads TGTGCCAGCAGCTTAACTATGGGGCACACTGAAGCTTTCTTT. The gene calls are TRBV7-9 and TRBJ1-1; D possibly corresponds to TRBD1 (5 bases). The germline V gene has CDR1 SEHNR and CDR2 FQNEAQ (reference sequence). The ends were cut back, 2 bases at V and 3 bases at J, with 10 bases in the middle. This CDR3 is built from 14 residues.

This clonotype has more than one count but fewer than ten. J is TRBJ1-5 and V is TRBV10-3; possible D gene TRBD1, 6 bases. The germline V and J ends were trimmed by 11 bases and 4 bases, with 15 bases remaining between them. Per the germline V gene, CDR1 is ENHRY and CDR2 is SYGVKD. CDR3 length: 13 amino acids. The CDR3 DNA follows: TGTGCCGTTGGTGCAGGGGAGAATCAGCCCCAGCATTTT. Translated, it gives CAVGAGENQPQHF.